The T cell receptor beta chain under discussion was sequenced for a study of PD-L1 blockade in urothelial cancer. Study in general: The analyses of blood took place 3 weeks (second dose) and 6 weeks after treatment start. Specimens of blood held a median count of about 150,000 T cells.

Time point reported: pretreatment peripheral blood. A total of 1 to 8 samples per patient were collected pretreatment and on-treatment. V shed 3 bases and J shed 3 bases, with 14 bases lying between them. This CDR3 region has 14 residues. The germline CDR1 and CDR2 sequences are GTSNPN and SVGIG (reference sequence). Clones were read by immunoSEQ multiplex PCR, and TCRdb kept only the in-frame ones, dropping some. Seen here are roughly 77,000 clones, roughly 84% observed once, and the top ten hold approximately 9.2%. The sample consisted of PBMCs, taken around atezolizumab (anti-PD-L1) treatment. This sequence originates from a woman aged 70 to 79 with urothelial cancer. The genes are TRBV30 and TRBJ1-1; D remains ambiguous. This CDR3 reads CAWSPGRGDTEAFF. Written as DNA, the CDR3 is TGTGCCTGGAGCCCCGGACGGGGAGACACTGAAGCTTTCTTT.